The 9 T cell receptor beta chains reported below all come from one sample, sequenced in a study of CXCR3-negative and CXCR3-positive naive CD8 T cells. Researchers prepared the TRB cDNA libraries using 5' RACE with UMI labels. After re-calling the 5' RACE reads, TCRdb lists one entry per CDR3 protein, DNA absent. The sample's table shows around 81,000 distinct CDR3 sequences. Sequencing was carried out using naive CXCR3- CD8+ T cells from blood. Subset in this sample: CD45RO-CCR7+CD27+CD95- naive CD8+ T cells lacking CXCR3 (TNR3-). These receptors all come from a human donor in good health. Some clones in this sample may be carry-over from other donors' samples.

The chain joins TRBV19 to TRBJ2-1; TCRdb's D gene call, TRBD1, goes unchecked for lack of DNA. Germline V gene lookup returns CDR1 LNHDA and CDR2 SQIVND (reference sequence). CDR3 length: 14 residues. This chain's CDR3 is CASSAGDGGPEQFF.

The genes are TRBV9 and TRBJ2-5; TCRdb gives TRBD2 as the D gene, but with no DNA this cannot be confirmed. CDR1 is SGDLS and CDR2 is YYNGEE in the germline V gene. The CDR3 extends over 16 amino acids. The CDR3 region is CASSARLEGTRETQYF.

The V and J genes are TRBV29-1 and TRBJ2-7. Per germline, CDR1 SQVTM and CDR2 ANQGSEA. CDR3 length: 12 amino acids. The CDR3: CSALSDSYEQYF.

This sequence joins TRBV6-5 and TRBJ1-1. CDR3 length: 16 amino acids. Germline-derived CDR1 and CDR2 are MNHEY and SVGAGI. CDR3 loop: CASSYSNERMNTEAFF.

The chain links TRBV6-2 or TRBV6-3 to TRBJ2-7; checking the TCRdb D call of TRBD1 is not possible without DNA. From germline, CDR1 is MNHEY and CDR2 SVGEGT. There are 14 residues in the CDR3. The CDR3 region is CASSYSGQGNEQYF.

This chain links TRBV7-9 with TRBJ2-7; absent DNA, TCRdb's TRBD1 call cannot be checked. The CDR3 has 13 amino acids. CDR1 and CDR2 (germline): SEHNR, FQNEAQ (reference sequence). CDR3 loop: CASSPPPGAEQYF.

The chain combines TRBV27 with TRBJ1-2; there is no DNA to check the TCRdb D call of TRBD1. In germline, CDR1 is MNHEY, CDR2 SMNVEV (reference sequence). The CDR3 runs 14 residues. The CDR3 region is CASSLLDDRDGYTF.

The CDR3 loop reads CSVEDPTEAFF. This chain joins TRBV29-1 and TRBJ1-1. This CDR3 is 11 amino acids long. Germline lookup yields CDR1 SQVTM and CDR2 ANQGSEA.

The gene calls are TRBV28 and TRBJ1-1; absent DNA, TCRdb's TRBD1 call cannot be checked. The V gene's germline CDR1 is MDHEN and CDR2 SYDVKM. The CDR3 runs 12 residues. The CDR3 sequence is CACYRGITEAFF.